This T cell receptor beta chain was captured in a study of metastatic and nonmetastatic thyroid tumors. Study summary: Malignant thyroid and benign thyroid patients provided blood and tumor or nodule tissue whose repertoires were compared.

This clone counts as medium-sized. Original processing notes: The study took CDR3 differences across clinicopathological groups and made a distant-metastasis classifier for papillary thyroid cancer from them. TCRdb called clones again from the PCR reads with MiXCR. The V and J calls, along with clone size, are taken from TCRdb and not from the paper's own processing. The sample carries approximately 2,200 clones, about 10% recorded once. Germline trimming cut 0 bases from V and 14 bases from J; bases unmatched to any gene: 8. The CDR3 contains 15 residues. The germline V gene encodes CDR1 LGHDT and CDR2 YNNKEL (reference sequence). Every patient was untreated before thyroid surgery.

Sequenced input: tumor tissue. The TCR was taken from a female donor with papillary thyroid cancer or a benign thyroid nodule (not recorded which). Some clones in this sample may be carry-over from other donors' samples. The chain is built from TRBV3-1 and TRBJ1-6; 9 nucleotides line up with TRBD1. CDR3 DNA: TGTGCCAGCAGCCAAGACCGGGACAGGGATACAGCCCTCCACTTT. It codes for CASSQDRDRDTALHF.